This TCR beta chain was recorded in a study of T cell responses to AZD1222 COVID-19 vaccine (dated by TCRdb to about 2021). Concerning the study at large: Because spike-specific TCR depth and breadth did not differ between the two schedules, AZD1222 recipients who got a second dose at roughly 4 weeks were pooled with those who got a second dose at roughly 12 weeks. TCR sequencing was performed for 230 to 250 trial participants, of whom around 210 were given two doses of AZD1222 and around 25 were given two doses of MenACWY control vaccine. Trial participants were enrolled by age into subgroups of 18-55, 56-69 and 70-plus years, and around 150, 28 and 57 TCR-sequenced participants, respectively, were included in these subgroups.

On the study overall, not on this receptor specifically: The vaccine-associated CD4 TCRs covered the entire spike protein, and the dominant responses fell in regions 160-218 and 743-854. Participants were mostly white British and included more females than males, and it was suggested by the authors that clonal diversity may have been underestimated. Because no samples from the day 14 peak response were available, repertoires could be characterized only after the peak T cell response. A significant rise in spike-specific TCR breadth and depth was observed after two AZD1222 doses relative to day 0 and relative to MenACWY recipients. In the small 56-69-year group, the increase in depth fell short of significance, most likely because of low power. Epitopes outside the regions mutated in the B.1.351 and B.1.1.7 variants were reportedly recognized by nearly half of the unique spike-specific TCRs. Conclusions about previously exposed vaccinees are limited, since just five or six AZD1222 recipients were seropositive for SARS-CoV-2 at baseline.

The CDR3 regions of human TCRbeta chains were subjected to immunosequencing. Per the original workflow: TCRs in the repertoires were matched against a reference library of SARS-CoV-2-specific TCRs that had been generated with the MIRA antigen-specificity platform. Breadth was defined as the fraction of unique TCRs that were SARS-CoV-2-associated. Depth was defined as the fraction of total T cells that were SARS-CoV-2-associated. Using the MIRA data, each spike-specific TCR was assigned both to the spike region to which the TCR was reactive and to a CD4 or CD8 class. Log10-transformed breadth and depth values were compared by one-way ANOVA with Sidak's multiple comparisons tests. TCRdb stores this immuneACCESS table with in-frame sequences only. Part of the clones is absent; in the studies checked, under half of the shortfall reflects unresolved V genes, and no reason is known for the rest. V and J calls plus clone size are reproduced from that table; the DNA served to infer D and trimming. The sample table lists 130,000 or so clones, approximately 90% of them with a count of one. The top ten clonotypes cover 7.2% of the sample.

Trimming takes 0 bases off V and 4 bases off J; junction bases not matched to a gene: 5. The germline V gene specifies ENHRY as CDR1 and SYGVKD as CDR2. The CDR3 covers 16 residues, taking in both the cysteine and the phenylalanine. This entry keeps only the CDR3 DNA: 48 bases, framed from base 1. Remarks on this clone: Its antigen remains unidentified. Base quality data are lacking; no much larger clone is found one base away.

Explained via the paper, the time point label denotes: baseline before first vaccination. Vaccinee samples came from UK trials COV001 and COV002, including a single-blind randomized controlled phase 2/3 trial of AZD1222 (ChAdOx1 nCoV-19) in healthy adults. For TCRbeta chain sequencing, PBMC samples from trial participants were taken at day 0 and at day 28 after the second dose. The chain employs TRBV10-3 and TRBJ1-5; the junction holds 8 bases that match TRBD1. The sample was peripheral blood, taken on day 0 of AZD1222 vaccination. This receptor was obtained from an adult in good health. The sequenced DNA: TGTGCCATCAGTGAGTCTGGCAGGGGGCTGAATCAGCCCCAGCATTTT. Its translation is CAISESGRGLNQPQHF.